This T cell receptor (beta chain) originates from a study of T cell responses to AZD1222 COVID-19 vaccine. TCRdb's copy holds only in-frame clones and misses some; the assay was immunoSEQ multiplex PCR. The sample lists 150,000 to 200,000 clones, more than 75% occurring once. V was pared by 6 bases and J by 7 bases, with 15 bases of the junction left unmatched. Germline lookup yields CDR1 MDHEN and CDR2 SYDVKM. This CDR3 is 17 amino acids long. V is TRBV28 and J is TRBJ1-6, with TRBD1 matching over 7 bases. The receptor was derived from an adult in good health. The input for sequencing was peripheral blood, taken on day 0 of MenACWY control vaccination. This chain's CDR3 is CASRSELRDSLNSPLHF. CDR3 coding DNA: TGTGCCAGCAGAAGTGAACTTCGGGACAGTCTGAATTCACCCCTCCACTTT. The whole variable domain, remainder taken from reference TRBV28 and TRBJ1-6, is DVKVTQSSRYLVKRTGEKVFLECVQDMDHENMFWYRQDPGLGLRLIYFSYDVKMKEKGDIPEGYSVSREKKERFSLILESASTNQTSMYLCASRSELRDSLNSPLHFGNGTRLTVT.